These 22 T cell receptor beta chains originate from one sample sequenced in a study of molecular identifiers for immune sequencing clone quantification. Via MiXCR, TCRdb re-called the PCR reads, giving one row per CDR3 protein. The sample lists more than 450,000 distinct CDR3 sequences, under 30% seen once, with just over 0.75% in the top ten. The sequencing input was naive CD8+ T cells from blood, with Jurkat cell RNA spiked in. The subset: FACS-sorted CD8+CD4-CCR7+CD45RA+ naive T cells. The receptors come from a human donor in good health. Some libraries in this study had Jurkat cell RNA spiked in.

This clonotype was counted between two and nine times. The V call is TRBV24-1, the J call TRBJ2-1; possibly TRBD2 for D (5 bases). CDR3 length: 13 amino acids. V was cut by 7 bases and J by 3 bases, with 9 bases left in between. Germline V lookup: CDR1 KGHDR, CDR2 SFDVKD. DNA for the CDR3: TGTGCCACCAGCAGTACTAGCTACAATGAGCAGTTCTTC. Translating gives CATSSTSYNEQFF.

This clonotype was found many times. The DNA for the CDR3 is TGTGCCAGCAGCTTCGACAGGGCTGAGTACTTC. This gives the protein CASSFDRAEYF. The chain uses TRBV6-6 and TRBJ2-7; 7 bases are a match to TRBD1. Trimming cost V 6 bases and J 11 bases; bases outside gene matches: 7. Germline CDR1 reads MNHNY; CDR2 reads SVGAGI (reference sequence). The CDR3 covers 11 residues.

This clonotype has only a few counts. The chain carries TRBV4-1 and TRBJ2-7; no reliable D call. V dropped 1 base and J dropped 4 bases, with 8 bases sitting between them. In germline, CDR1 is MGHRA, CDR2 YSYEKL. The CDR3 spans 13 residues. For the CDR3, the DNA is TGCGCCAGCAGCCAAGTTGTGCAGTACGAGCAGTACTTC. Translation gives CASSQVVQYEQYF.

This clonotype came up a few times. This chain uses TRBV29-1 with TRBJ2-5; TRBD2 aligns across 10 bases. Germline values: CDR1 SQVTM, CDR2 ANQGSEA. The trim removed 0 bases at V and 5 bases at J, leaving 15 bases unmatched. The CDR3 covers 18 residues. DNA of the CDR3: TGCAGCGTTGAAGATTGGATGGAGGGAGCGGGGGGGCTGGAGACCCAGTACTTC. It encodes CSVEDWMEGAGGLETQYF.

This rearrangement joins TRBV7-9 to TRBJ2-1; 12 bases align to TRBD2. With 5 bases clipped from V and 6 bases from J, the junction kept 5 bases outside the gene matches. CDR1 and CDR2 (germline): SEHNR, FQNEAQ (reference sequence). The CDR3 consists of 15 residues. In DNA, the CDR3 is TGTGCCAGCAGCCGACTAGCGGGAGTCAGCAATGAGCAGTTCTTC. Amino acids: CASSRLAGVSNEQFF.

The rearrangement joins TRBV20-1 to TRBJ2-1; TRBD2 agrees at 8 bases. This CDR3 is built from 15 residues. Germline CDR1 DFQATT, CDR2 SNEGSKA (reference sequence). With V trimmed by 1 base and J by 4 bases, 6 bases remained unmatched. CDR3 DNA sequence: TGCAGTGCTAGAGGTCGGGAGGGAGCTTACAATGAGCAGTTCTTC. This sequence encodes CSARGREGAYNEQFF.

The rearrangement links TRBV25-1 to TRBJ2-7; possible D gene TRBD1, 6 bases. The CDR3 consists of 15 residues. Per the germline V gene, CDR1 is MGHDK and CDR2 is SYGVNS. V was trimmed by 7 bases and J by 2 bases, leaving 18 bases between them. CDR3 region: CASKGRTANPYEQYF. The DNA of the CDR3 is TGTGCCAGCAAGGGTCGGACAGCCAATCCCTACGAGCAGTACTTC.

The chain couples TRBV27 to TRBJ1-1, with a weak D call TRBD1 (6 bases). There are 11 residues in the CDR3. The germline gives CDR1 MNHEY, CDR2 SMNVEV (reference sequence). V was clipped by 6 bases and J by 11 bases, with 13 bases between them. CDR3 protein: CASRGQLGAFF. CDR3 nucleotide sequence: TGTGCCAGCAGAGGACAGCTAGGCGCTTTCTTT.

Many counts were recorded for this clonotype. The rearrangement links TRBV13 to TRBJ1-1; D might be TRBD1 (6 bases). The CDR3 sequence is 13 residues long. Trimming pared 6 bases from V and 5 bases from J, leaving 13 bases between. In germline, CDR1 is PRHDT, CDR2 FYEKMQ (reference sequence). CDR3 DNA: TGTGCCAGCAGTCAATGGGGGACAACTGAAGCTTTCTTT. Its protein product is CASSQWGTTEAFF.

The chain links TRBV4-3 to TRBJ2-7; D is unresolved. The CDR3 is 16 amino acids. V was pared by 1 base and J by 5 bases, with 18 bases between. The germline V gene encodes CDR1 LGHNA and CDR2 YSLEER. CDR3 coding DNA: TGCGCCAGCAGCCAAGGGTTTCAGAAAATGCTTAACGAGCAGTACTTC. Translating it yields CASSQGFQKMLNEQYF.

The gene calls are TRBV19 and TRBJ1-1; perhaps TRBD1 as D (6 bases). Trimming shortened V by 9 bases and J by 4 bases, and 15 bases separated the two germline ends. The CDR3 runs 13 residues. Looked up from germline, CDR1 is LNHDA and CDR2 is SQIVND (reference sequence). The CDR3 sequence: CARLAGATTEAFF. As DNA, the CDR3 is TGTGCCAGGTTAGCAGGGGCGACCACTGAAGCTTTCTTT.

The table lists this clonotype with a few counts. The rearrangement uses TRBV20-1 and TRBJ2-7, with D possibly TRBD2 on 5 matching bases. This CDR3 is 13 amino acids long. Trimming pared 5 bases from V and 2 bases from J, leaving 13 bases between. Germline CDR1 reads DFQATT; CDR2 reads SNEGSKA (reference sequence). The CDR3 sequence: CSADLATAYEQYF. CDR3 DNA sequence: TGCAGTGCTGACCTAGCCACCGCCTACGAGCAGTACTTC.

This chain connects TRBV29-1 to TRBJ2-1; unclear D gene. Germline loops: CDR1 SQVTM, CDR2 ANQGSEA. Trimming pared 8 bases from V and 9 bases from J, leaving 11 bases between. The CDR3 extends over 10 amino acids. The CDR3 DNA sequence: TGCAGCATTACTATAGGTGAGCAGTTCTTC. This sequence encodes CSITIGEQFF.

On this clonotype: This may arise from a read error, as a much more abundant clone is one base away. This CDR3 reads CASSLLRQGYAIQYF. CDR3 nucleotides: TGTGCCAGCAGTTTATTGAGACAGGGGTATGCCATTCAGTACTTC. The chain has TRBV28 and TRBJ2-4, with TRBD1 matching over 8 bases. The CDR3 covers 15 residues. CDR1 and CDR2 from the germline V gene are MDHEN and SYDVKM. V trimming: 1 base; J trimming: 9 bases; junction bases outside the gene matches: 8.

This clonotype was found a few times. V gene TRBV20-1 combines with J gene TRBJ1-2, with TRBD1 matching over 10 bases. Per germline, CDR1 DFQATT and CDR2 SNEGSKA (reference sequence). The CDR3 is 14 amino acids. J lost 4 bases, V lost 5 bases, and 7 bases had no gene match. The CDR3: CSARDRGAGYGYTF. CDR3 in DNA: TGCAGTGCTCGGGACAGGGGCGCTGGCTATGGCTACACCTTC.

Turning to this clonotype: This may be a read error, as it is one base from a much larger clone. The rearrangement uses TRBV6-6 and TRBJ1-1; the D is unclear. CDR1 MNHNY and CDR2 SVGAGI come from the germline V gene (reference sequence). The CDR3 is 12 residues long. The CDR3 sequence is CASSYEGTGAFF. The CDR3 DNA sequence: TGTGCCAGCAGTTACGAGGGCACTGGAGCTTTCTTT.

V usage is TRBV7-6 and J usage is TRBJ2-2, with D perhaps matching TRBD1 or TRBD2 (5 bases each). CDR3 length equals 16 residues. CDR1 SGHVS and CDR2 FNYEAQ come from the germline V gene. Trimming cost V 4 bases and J 3 bases, with 15 bases left between them. The DNA of the CDR3 is TGTGCCAGCAGCTCGACGAGGGGTGGCTACACCGGGGAGCTGTTTTTT. This translates into CASSSTRGGYTGELFF.

The chain couples TRBV19 to TRBJ1-2; D is uncertain. This CDR3 has 12 residues. Germline V gene data show CDR1 as LNHDA and CDR2 as SQIVND (reference sequence). The V end lost 8 bases, the J end lost 4 bases, and 11 bases lay between the germline ends. The CDR3 here is CASHPGSYGYTF. The DNA for the CDR3 is TGTGCCAGTCATCCGGGGTCCTATGGCTACACCTTC.

This clonotype was detected only once. CDR3 bases: TGCGCCAGCAGTGAGTCGGTGGGCAGAATGAACACTGAAGCTTTCTTT. It translates to CASSESVGRMNTEAFF. The chain combines TRBV10-1 with TRBJ1-1, with D uncertain. Germline CDR1 WNHNN, CDR2 SYGVQD (reference sequence). V dropped 0 bases and J dropped 0 bases, with 11 bases sitting between them. The CDR3 runs to 16 residues.

V and J are TRBV19 and TRBJ2-3; no definite D call. CDR1 and CDR2 (germline): LNHDA, SQIVND (reference sequence). This CDR3 is built from 15 residues. V was clipped by 6 bases and J by 0 bases, with 13 bases between them. The CDR3 region has the DNA TGTGCCAGTAGGATAAACGGACGGAGCACAGATACGCAGTATTTT. Translating gives CASRINGRSTDTQYF.

In the case of this clonotype: At one end, the junction sequence differs from germline, possibly due to a read error. The chain links TRBV6-2 or TRBV6-3 to TRBJ1-2, with D uncertain. The V gene's germline CDR1 is MNHEY and CDR2 SVGEGT. CDR3 length: 13 amino acids. The CDR3, as DNA: TGTGCCAGCAGTCACCTAGCGAACTACGGCTACACCTTC. Its translation: CASSHLANYGYTF.

This clonotype was counted between two and nine times. V is TRBV7-2 and J is TRBJ1-2, with D possibly being TRBD1 (6 bases). CDR1 is SGHTA and CDR2 is FQGNSA in the germline V gene. CDR3 length equals 15 residues. Trimming left V 4 bases short and J 3 bases short, with 15 bases between. CDR3 protein: CASSSIVQGYYGYTF. CDR3 in DNA: TGTGCCAGCAGCTCTATTGTACAGGGCTACTATGGCTACACCTTC.